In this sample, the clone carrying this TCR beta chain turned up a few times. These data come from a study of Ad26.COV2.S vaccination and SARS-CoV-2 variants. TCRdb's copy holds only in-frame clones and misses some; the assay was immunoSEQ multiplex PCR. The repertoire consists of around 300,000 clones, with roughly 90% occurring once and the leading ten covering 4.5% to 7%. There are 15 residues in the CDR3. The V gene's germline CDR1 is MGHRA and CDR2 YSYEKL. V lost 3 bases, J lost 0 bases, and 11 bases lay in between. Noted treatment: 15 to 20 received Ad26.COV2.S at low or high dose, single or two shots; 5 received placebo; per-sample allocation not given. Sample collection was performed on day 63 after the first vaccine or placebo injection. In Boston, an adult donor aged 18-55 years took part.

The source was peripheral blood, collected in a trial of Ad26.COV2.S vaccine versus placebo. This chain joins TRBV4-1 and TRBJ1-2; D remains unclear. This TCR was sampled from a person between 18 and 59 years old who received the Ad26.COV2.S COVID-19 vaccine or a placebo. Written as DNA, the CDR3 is TGCGCCAGCAGCCATCCATTAGGAGCTAACTATGGCTACACCTTC. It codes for CASSHPLGANYGYTF.